This T cell receptor (beta chain) was captured in a study of somatic mutations in cytotoxic T cells in rheumatoid arthritis. In the original analysis: Patient CD8+ clones larger than 1% rarely matched published virus-specific TCRB sequences. Libraries were prepared by immunoSEQ multiplex PCR; TCRdb keeps only in-frame clonotypes and omits some of them. The DNA gave D and trimming, while V, J and clone size come from that table. This sample has some 7,000 clones; 74% occur once, and the top ten carry 15% to 20%. Per the germline V gene, CDR1 is LNHDA and CDR2 is SQIVND (reference sequence). The CDR3 has 14 residues. V gave up 1 base and J gave up 5 bases, with 9 bases separating them. As to this clone: The antigen is unknown.

Whole-study findings and limits: Rheumatoid arthritis patients showed CD8+ clonality increasing with age, unlike healthy controls. Adjustment for multiple comparisons was not applied to the slight TRBV07 underrepresentation observed in rheumatoid arthritis patients.

The material sequenced was CD8+ T cells sorted from blood. The origin of this receptor is an adult with rheumatoid arthritis. V usage is TRBV19 and J usage is TRBJ1-5; D gene ambiguous. The CDR3 protein is CASSIARVDQPQHF. The CDR3 bases are TGTGCCAGTAGTATAGCCCGGGTGGATCAGCCCCAGCATTTT.